This T cell receptor beta chain was sequenced for a study of CD8+ T cells in alopecia areata. Specimens obtained from alopecia areata patients comprised lesional scalp punch biopsies and peripheral blood. Sequencing used cDNA as its template, made by extracting RNA and reverse transcribing it. TCRdb keeps only in-frame clones here, not all; method: immunoSEQ multiplex PCR. The sample shows 65,000 to 90,000 clones, about 53% of them seen only once. The source of this sequence is a human donor with alopecia areata. Sample: NKG2D-high CD8+ T cells sorted from blood.

The CDR3 DNA reads as TGTGCCAGCCGTGGGAGTGGCTACACCTTC. This encodes CASRGSGYTF. The V gene is TRBV9, the J gene TRBJ1-2, with no clear D. This CDR3 is built from 10 residues. Trimming took off 7 bases at V and 7 bases at J, with 8 bases between the two ends. Per the germline V gene, CDR1 is SGDLS and CDR2 is YYNGEE.